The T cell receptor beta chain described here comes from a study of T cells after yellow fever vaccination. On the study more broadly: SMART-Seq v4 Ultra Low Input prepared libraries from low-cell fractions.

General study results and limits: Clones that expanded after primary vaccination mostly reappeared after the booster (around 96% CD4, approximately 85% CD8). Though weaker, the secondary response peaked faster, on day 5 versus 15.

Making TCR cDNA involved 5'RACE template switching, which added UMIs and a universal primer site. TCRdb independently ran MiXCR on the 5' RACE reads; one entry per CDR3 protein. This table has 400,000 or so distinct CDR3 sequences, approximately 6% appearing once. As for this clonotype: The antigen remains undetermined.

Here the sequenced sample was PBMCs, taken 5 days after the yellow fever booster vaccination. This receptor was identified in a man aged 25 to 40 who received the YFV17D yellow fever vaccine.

CDR3 in DNA: TGTGCCATAGGACAGGGGGCGAATGAGCAGTTCTTC. This sequence encodes CAIGQGANEQFF. This sequence joins TRBV10-3 and TRBJ2-1; the match to TRBD1 covers 11 bases. The CDR3 loop spans 12 amino acids. Looked up from germline, CDR1 is ENHRY and CDR2 is SYGVKD. J gave up 7 bases and V 9 bases, and 2 bases lay outside the gene matches.